In its sample, the clone carrying this T cell receptor beta chain was seen once. The sample carries other DNA sequences with the same CDR3. This record belongs to a study of blood T cell repertoires in COVID-19. Study context: Italy, Spain and the United States were the sources of the convalescent and acute COVID-19 samples. T cells, B-cell-depleted T cells, or PBMCs supplied cDNA or gDNA.

Original processing methods: Nucleated cell counts were estimated from reference gene primer amplification. Generated by immunoSEQ multiplex PCR, the TCRdb table keeps only in-frame clones and is missing some. Clone size and V and J calls were adopted from that table, with D and trimming inferred from the DNA. The sample has about 300,000 clones, around four fifths seen once. CDR3 length: 15 residues. Trimming removed 5 bases from V and 1 base from J; junction bases left unmatched: 4. CDR1 is MDHEN, CDR2 SYDVKM, per germline. This clonotype was obtained from a woman between 45 and 65 years old who had recovered from COVID-19. The chain employs TRBV28 and TRBJ2-7; TRBD1 matches 11 bases. The sample was peripheral blood. The CDR3, as DNA: TGTGCCAGCAGTCCCGGACAGGGGGCTTCCTACGAGCAGTACTTC. It codes for CASSPGQGASYEQYF.